The T cell receptor beta chain under discussion was sequenced for a study of patients and donors after allogeneic stem cell transplantation. TCRdb analysed the RT-PCR reads with MiXCR anew, one entry per CDR3 protein. The data contain about 23,000 distinct CDR3 sequences, 29% of them singletons. Trimming cost V 2 bases and J 6 bases, with 6 bases left between them. Germline CDR1 is SGHTA and CDR2 is FQGTGA. The CDR3 has 12 residues. The sequence was collected from a human donor who was either an allogeneic HSCT recipient or a stem cell or donor lymphocyte infusion donor (not recorded which). It is not recorded whose cells these are; they may come from a transplant donor. The rearrangement joins TRBV7-3 to TRBJ2-3; D gene ambiguous. Sequenced sample: blood, either unsorted or a sorted T cell fraction (not recorded which). The CDR3 loop reads CASSLSGDTQYF. The DNA for the CDR3 is TGTGCCAGCAGCTTATCGGGTGATACGCAGTATTTT.